This record looks at one T cell receptor beta chain sequence and its context. Its specificity is unknown. This sample was taken from a study of Graves' ophthalmopathy and Graves' hyperthyroidism. Study summary: At the time of initial diagnosis and before any treatment, peripheral blood was collected.

Overall study findings and caveats: The majority of expanded thyroid clonotypes above 0.001 frequency also occurred in blood. For predicting ophthalmopathy progression, the model had about 64% sensitivity and under 85% specificity.

Excluded: other autoimmune disease, uncontrolled infection, pregnancy or lactation. Germline V gene lookup returns CDR1 SGHTA and CDR2 FQGNSA. V lost 5 bases to trimming and J lost 0 bases; unmatched junction nucleotides: 7. The CDR3 has 15 residues. As the template, RNA transcripts were used to amplify TCR beta CDR3 regions. HTBI-primed first-round RT-PCR preceded second-round multiplex PCR. MiXCR, applied by TCRdb to the multiplex PCR reads, yields one record per CDR3 protein. The table lists roughly 160,000 distinct CDR3 sequences, roughly two fifths of them singletons, with about 8.2% in the top ten.

Sequenced: peripheral blood. The receptor's source is a man aged 25-45 years with Graves' ophthalmopathy. This chain links TRBV7-2 with TRBJ2-7, with 7 bases matching TRBD2. CDR3 nucleotide sequence: TGTGCCAGCAGCCAGGGAGGGAGAAACTCCTACGAGCAGTACTTC. This encodes CASSQGGRNSYEQYF.